What follows is one TCR beta chain and its context. The primer mix had 60 Vbeta and 13 Jbeta primers. In the original workflow: Approximately 11 million of the roughly 80 million unique TCR beta chains counted in a later analysis were shared. Data came from immunoSEQ multiplex PCR; TCRdb stores just in-frame clones and leaves some out. Clone size and the V and J calls come from that table; the DNA yielded D and trimming. The repertoire holds about 160,000 clones, roughly 73% seen once, with around 1.3% in the top ten. These data are taken from a study of cytomegalovirus exposure and HLA in healthy donors. The junction had 4 bases not matched to a gene; V was cut back by 6 bases and J by 6 bases. The CDR3 runs 12 residues. Germline V gene sequence: CDR1 SQVTM, CDR2 ANQGSEA.

The sample was PBMCs. J is TRBJ2-3 and V is TRBV29-1; TRBD2 agrees at 9 bases. This TCR came from a woman aged 25 to 39 in good health and CMV-seronegative. The chain's CDR3 is CSVAGGLDTQYF. DNA of the CDR3: TGCAGCGTAGCGGGGGGCCTGGATACGCAGTATTTT.